The rows below give T cell receptor beta chains drawn from one sample of a study of T cells after yellow fever vaccination. TCRdb analysed the 5' RACE reads with MiXCR anew, one entry per CDR3 protein. The repertoire holds approximately 510,000 distinct CDR3 sequences, with 21% as singletons. The sequenced sample was PBMCs, obtained more than 20 days after the first yellow fever vaccination. These receptors were collected from a man aged 18 to 35 who received the YFV17D yellow fever vaccine. The CDR3 runs from the conserved cysteine through the conserved F or W. Fields, in order: CDR3 length, clone size, D gene, J gene, V gene, CDR3 protein, CDR3 DNA. D genes are given only for firm matches. The listing skips clone size in some rows; elsewhere it reads once, few, many or a size class.

len: 15
abundance: NA
d_gene: NA
j_gene: TRBJ2-7
v_gene: TRBV12-3/TRBV12-4
CDR3aa: CASSRWDGLADEQYF
CDR3nt: TGTGCCAGCAGCCGTTGGGACGGACTGGCGGACGAGCAGTACTTC

len: 16
abundance: few
d_gene: TRBD1
j_gene: TRBJ1-2
v_gene: TRBV4-3
CDR3aa: CASSQTRGTANYGYTF
CDR3nt: TGCGCCAGCAGCCAAACAAGGGGGACAGCCAACTATGGCTACACCTTC

len: 15
abundance: NA
d_gene: TRBD1
j_gene: TRBJ1-3
v_gene: TRBV7-9
CDR3aa: CASSRTGQTGNTIYF
CDR3nt: TGTGCCAGCAGCCGGACAGGGCAGACTGGAAACACCATATATTTT

len: 16
abundance: few
d_gene: TRBD1
j_gene: TRBJ2-3
v_gene: TRBV12-3/TRBV12-4
CDR3aa: CASSFRGRLSTDTQYF
CDR3nt: TGTGCCAGCAGTTTTAGGGGGCGGTTGAGCACAGATACGCAGTATTTT

len: 16
abundance: few
d_gene: TRBD1
j_gene: TRBJ1-5
v_gene: TRBV7-9
CDR3aa: CASSSQDRGVNQPQHF
CDR3nt: TGTGCCAGCAGCTCTCAGGACAGGGGGGTCAATCAGCCCCAGCATTTT

len: 15
abundance: few
d_gene: NA
j_gene: TRBJ2-1
v_gene: TRBV9
CDR3aa: CASSVERGPYNEQFF
CDR3nt: TGTGCCAGCAGCGTAGAGAGGGGCCCCTACAATGAGCAGTTCTTC

len: 13
abundance: NA
d_gene: NA
j_gene: TRBJ2-7
v_gene: TRBV5-6
CDR3aa: CASSLDNEGEQYF
CDR3nt: TGTGCCAGCAGCTTAGACAACGAAGGCGAGCAGTACTTC

len: 15
abundance: NA
d_gene: TRBD2
j_gene: TRBJ2-3
v_gene: TRBV4-1
CDR3aa: CASSQEGGLADTQYF
CDR3nt: TGCGCCAGCAGCCAAGAGGGGGGGTTGGCAGATACGCAGTATTTT

len: 17
abundance: NA
d_gene: NA
j_gene: TRBJ2-7
v_gene: TRBV6-2/TRBV6-3
CDR3aa: CASSYSPQVGGYHEQYF
CDR3nt: TGTGCCAGCAGTTACTCCCCTCAGGTAGGAGGGTACCACGAGCAGTACTTC

len: 14
abundance: NA
d_gene: NA
j_gene: TRBJ2-2
v_gene: TRBV6-5
CDR3aa: CASSYSTGPGELFF
CDR3nt: TGTGCCAGCAGTTACTCCACGGGGCCCGGGGAGCTGTTTTTT

len: 12
abundance: NA
d_gene: NA
j_gene: TRBJ2-3
v_gene: TRBV10-3
CDR3aa: CAAGGGTDTQYF
CDR3nt: TGTGCCGCCGGAGGGGGCACAGATACGCAGTATTTT

len: 16
abundance: NA
d_gene: TRBD1
j_gene: TRBJ1-1
v_gene: TRBV14
CDR3aa: CASRQRQGTLNTEAFF
CDR3nt: TGTGCCAGCAGACAGAGACAGGGGACCCTCAACACTGAAGCTTTCTTT

len: 13
abundance: many
d_gene: TRBD1
j_gene: TRBJ2-5
v_gene: TRBV10-3
CDR3aa: CAIKGAGQETQYF
CDR3nt: TGTGCCATCAAGGGGGCAGGCCAAGAGACCCAGTACTTC

len: 16
abundance: NA
d_gene: NA
j_gene: TRBJ1-6
v_gene: TRBV5-4
CDR3aa: CASSEGGENAVSPLHF
CDR3nt: TGTGCCAGCAGCGAGGGAGGGGAAAACGCGGTTTCACCCCTCCACTTT

len: 18
abundance: few
d_gene: TRBD2
j_gene: TRBJ2-3
v_gene: TRBV7-3
CDR3aa: CASSSGLAGASSTDTQYF
CDR3nt: TGTGCCAGCAGCTCCGGACTAGCGGGGGCTTCTAGCACAGATACGCAGTATTTT

len: 17
abundance: NA
d_gene: TRBD2
j_gene: TRBJ2-5
v_gene: TRBV11-2
CDR3aa: CASSLRPSGLIQETQYF
CDR3nt: TGTGCCAGCAGCTTAAGACCTAGCGGCCTCATACAAGAGACCCAGTACTTC

len: 14
abundance: NA
d_gene: TRBD2
j_gene: TRBJ2-1
v_gene: TRBV7-2
CDR3aa: CASRLSGGRDEQFF
CDR3nt: TGTGCCAGCAGGCTTAGCGGGGGGAGGGATGAGCAGTTCTTC

len: 13
abundance: NA
d_gene: NA
j_gene: TRBJ2-3
v_gene: TRBV2
CDR3aa: CASKRDSTDTQYF
CDR3nt: TGTGCCAGCAAGAGGGATAGCACAGATACGCAGTATTTT

len: 15
abundance: few
d_gene: TRBD1
j_gene: TRBJ1-2
v_gene: TRBV7-2
CDR3aa: CASSSRDRAYYGYTF
CDR3nt: TGTGCCAGCAGCTCCCGGGACAGGGCCTACTATGGCTACACCTTC

len: 14
abundance: few
d_gene: NA
j_gene: TRBJ2-7
v_gene: TRBV5-1
CDR3aa: CASSLVLPQKEQYF
CDR3nt: TGCGCCAGCAGCTTGGTGCTCCCGCAAAAGGAGCAGTACTTC

len: 12
abundance: NA
d_gene: NA
j_gene: TRBJ1-1
v_gene: TRBV5-4
CDR3aa: CASSGVGSEAFF
CDR3nt: TGTGCCAGCAGTGGGGTAGGGAGTGAAGCTTTCTTT

len: 14
abundance: many
d_gene: NA
j_gene: TRBJ1-1
v_gene: TRBV27
CDR3aa: CASTPGGIDTEAFF
CDR3nt: TGTGCCAGCACCCCCGGGGGGATAGACACTGAAGCTTTCTTT

len: 14
abundance: few
d_gene: TRBD2
j_gene: TRBJ2-1
v_gene: TRBV7-9
CDR3aa: CASSWASGGYEQFF
CDR3nt: TGTGCCAGCAGCTGGGCTAGCGGGGGTTATGAGCAGTTCTTC